This T cell receptor beta chain emerged from a study of shared clonotypes between healthy human individuals. Study-level background: The donor pool was made up of two women and a few men aged 18 to 49. Study-wide results and caveats: Clonotypes shared by all four sorted-subset donors had higher generation probabilities than non-shared clonotypes.

This clone was counted only a few times. Its target is not known. The protocol was immunoSEQ multiplex PCR, while the TCRdb copy is restricted to in-frame clones and leaves out a portion. The sample holds approximately 2.5 million clones, 85% to 95% seen once. Germline values: CDR1 SGDLS, CDR2 YYNGEE. CDR3 length equals 15 residues. V dropped 0 bases and J dropped 8 bases, with 12 bases sitting between them. The authors divided CD4+ cells into CD45RA+ naive and CD45RA-negative memory subsets. V usage is TRBV9 and J usage is TRBJ1-6; D is uncertain. The sample comprised naive CD4+ T cells sorted from blood. Specified subset: CD45RA+ positively selected. The receptor's source is a man younger than 30 in good health. DNA for the CDR3: TGTGCCAGCAGCGTAGTAGCCGCTTCGGATTCACCCCTCCACTTT. It yields the protein CASSVVAASDSPLHF. Variable domain in full (rest from reference TRBV9 and TRBJ1-6): DSGVTQTPKHLITATGQRVTLRCSPRSGDLSVYWYQQSLDQGLQFLIQYYNGEERAKGNILERFSAQQFPDLHSELNLSSLELGDSALYFCASSVVAASDSPLHFGNGTRLTVT.